These 7 T cell receptor beta chains were all obtained from the same sample, sequenced in a study of CXCR3-negative and CXCR3-positive naive CD8 T cells. Findings and limits, study-wide: Naive cells with CXCR3 showed TRB CDR3s that were more hydrophobic than those in CXCR3-negative naive cells.

Their target antigens are unknown. In preparing the TRB cDNA libraries, 5' RACE with UMI labels was used. TCRdb processed the 5' RACE reads again and assigns one entry to each CDR3 protein, with no DNA. The sample table includes about 85,000 distinct CDR3 sequences. Source material: naive CXCR3+ CD8+ T cells from blood. Subset: CD45RO-CCR7+CD27+CD95- naive CD8+ T cells expressing CXCR3 (TNR3+). These TCRs come from a human donor in good health. Some clones in this sample may be carry-over from other donors' samples.

CDR3 sequence reads: CASSQTSGLTDTQYF. The chain has TRBV7-9 and TRBJ2-3; the TCRdb call, TRBD2, lacks DNA for checking. Germline loops: CDR1 SEHNR, CDR2 FQNEAQ (reference sequence). This CDR3 contains 15 residues.

The chain links TRBV7-9 to TRBJ1-1; the D call of TRBD1 rests on TCRdb alone, since no DNA is present to check it. Looked up from germline, CDR1 is SEHNR and CDR2 is FQNEAQ (reference sequence). The CDR3 length is 14 residues. CDR3 region: CASSSSSRNTEAFF.

The rearrangement links TRBV4-3 to TRBJ2-2. The length of the CDR3 is 15 residues. The V gene's germline CDR1 is LGHNA and CDR2 YSLEER. This CDR3 is CASSRSAANTGELFF.

The chain joins TRBV18 to TRBJ2-7. Germline CDR1 reads KGHSH; CDR2 reads LQKENI. This CDR3 has 13 residues. CDR3 loop: CASSPDWVYEQYF. Supplemented by reference TRBV18 and TRBJ2-7, the full variable domain reads NAGVMQNPRHLVRRRGQEARLRCSPMKGHSHVYWYRQLPEEGLKFMVYLQKENIIDESGMPKERFSAEFPKEGPSILRIQQVVRGDSAAYFCASSPDWVYEQYFGPGTRLTVT.

The chain joins TRBV27 to TRBJ2-7; TCRdb reports TRBD1, a call that lacks DNA to check it against. The CDR3 runs 14 residues. Germline values: CDR1 MNHEY, CDR2 SMNVEV (reference sequence). CDR3 loop: CASSMRDGNYEQYF.

The V call is TRBV29-1, the J call TRBJ2-1; TCRdb lists TRBD1, though no DNA is available to test this call. The CDR3 totals 14 residues. Germline assignment: CDR1 SQVTM and CDR2 ANQGSEA. The CDR3 sequence: CSVTQGWSYNEQFF.

The chain employs TRBV4-2 and TRBJ1-1; the TCRdb D gene call, TRBD1, has no DNA to confirm it. This CDR3 has 14 amino acids. Germline CDR1 and CDR2: LGHNA and YNFKEQ. The CDR3 loop reads CASSRTGGGTEAFF.